The next 20 T cell receptor beta chains were all read from a single sample in a study of T cell clonality in common variable immunodeficiency. Produced via immunoSEQ multiplex PCR; TCRdb's table is partial and in-frame only. Captured here are around 39,000 clones, none seen once; the top ten comprise 0.95%. Input material: peripheral blood mononuclear cells. The receptors were sampled from a person between 18 and 75 years old in good health.

In this sample, this clone turned up many times. The CDR3 end lies 3 residues beyond the end of the read and is filled in from the germline J gene. This chain links TRBV19 with TRBJ1-1; TRBD1 matches 7 bases. CDR3 length: 14 residues. From germline, CDR1 is LNHDA and CDR2 SQIVND (reference sequence). The sequenced part of the CDR3 DNA is TGTCTCGGACAGGAGAGAATCGAGAACACTGAA. Its protein is CLGQERIENTE. In full, the CDR3 is CLGQERIENTEAFF.

This clone was seen repeatedly, ten times or more. The read terminates 3 residues before the CDR3 end, so the remaining end is supplied by the germline J gene. V usage is TRBV7-2 and J usage is TRBJ2-1, with unresolved D. Germline V gene sequence: CDR1 SGHTA, CDR2 FQGNSA. The CDR3 spans 13 residues. V gave up 1 base and J gave up 7 bases, with 8 bases separating them. CDR3 sequence: CASSLVEVNEQFF. CDR3 DNA, as far as it was read: TGTGCCAGCAGCTTAGTCGAGGTGAATGAG.

This clone was observed at least ten times. The read falls 3 residues short of the CDR3 end, and the missing part is taken from the germline J gene. The rearrangement links TRBV10-1 to TRBJ1-1; 9 bases match TRBD1. The CDR3 runs to 13 residues. Germline-derived CDR1 and CDR2 are WNHNN and SYGVQD (reference sequence). The J segment lost 4 bases and the V segment lost 6 bases, leaving 3 bases of the junction unmatched. This CDR3 is CASSRDRVTEAFF. The covered CDR3 bases are TGCGCCAGCAGCCGGGACAGGGTCACTGAA.

This clone was seen at least ten times. The CDR3 end falls 3 residues outside the read, so it is completed with the germline J gene. This chain uses TRBV30 with TRBJ1-3; 7 bases fit TRBD1. The germline V gene has CDR1 GTSNPN and CDR2 SVGIG (reference sequence). After removal of 0 bases from V and 0 bases from J, the junction contained 5 bases not matched to a gene. The CDR3 sequence is 16 residues long. The covered CDR3 bases are TGTGCCTGGAGTGTCGGGACAGTCCGCTCTGGAAACACC. As protein: CAWSVGTVRSGNT. The entire CDR3 protein is CAWSVGTVRSGNTIYF.

This clone has ten or more counts. The CDR3 is cut off 3 residues early in the read; its end comes from the germline J gene. V usage is TRBV10-3 and J usage is TRBJ1-2, with 8 bases that match TRBD1. After removal of 6 bases from V and 4 bases from J, the junction contained 16 bases not matched to a gene. The CDR3 extends over 17 amino acids. Germline V gene sequence: CDR1 ENHRY, CDR2 SYGVKD. CDR3 sequence reads: CAIRADSGQGHFYGYTF. The part of the CDR3 DNA that was read is TGTGCCATCAGAGCCGACTCCGGACAGGGTCATTTCTATGGC.

This clone was observed at least ten times. An end of the junction differs from the germline gene, which may be a read error. Read data end 3 residues before the CDR3 end; the end is taken from the germline J gene. The chain carries TRBV7-7 and TRBJ2-5; D remains ambiguous. The CDR3 totals 15 residues. The germline V gene has CDR1 SSHAT and CDR2 FNYEAQ (reference sequence). The CDR3 DNA, read in part, is TGTGCTAGCAGCTATGGCAGTCCTTTCCAAGAGACC. Protein sequence: CASSYGSPFQET. The entire CDR3 protein is CASSYGSPFQETQYF.

In this sample, this clone turned up many times. The read ends 3 residues before the CDR3 terminus; that terminus is restored from the germline J gene. The chain recombines TRBV18 with TRBJ1-4; D remains ambiguous. Germline lookup yields CDR1 KGHSH and CDR2 LQKENI. V was pared by 6 bases and J by 5 bases, with 10 bases between. The CDR3 is 13 amino acids. The DNA read from the CDR3 is TGTGCCAGCTCGACCAGCGGGAATGAAAAA. Protein product: CASSTSGNEK. The CDR3 in full is CASSTSGNEKLFF.

This clone has a handful of counts. From the germline J gene comes the end of the CDR3, since the read stops 3 residues before it. The chain employs TRBV5-6 and TRBJ1-2; D gene unclear. The CDR3 loop spans 12 amino acids. Germline V gives CDR1 SGHDT, CDR2 YYEEEE. The DNA read from the CDR3 is TGTGCCAGCAGCTTGACTAGCGGTACT. This sequence encodes CASSLTSGT. The full CDR3 protein is CASSLTSGTYTF.

About this clone itself: The read terminates 3 residues ahead of where the CDR3 ends, so the germline J gene completes it. The same CDR3 is also encoded by other DNA sequences in this sample. The chain uses TRBV11-1 and TRBJ2-3, with no clear D. The CDR3 covers 13 residues. V was pared by 1 base and J by 4 bases, with 6 bases between. CDR1 and CDR2 from the germline V gene are SGHAT and FQDESV (reference sequence). Incomplete CDR3 DNA: TGTGCCAGCAGCTTAGATCTAGCAGATACG. This codes for CASSLDLADT. The entire CDR3 sequence reads CASSLDLADTQYF. Complete variable domain (other parts from reference TRBV11-1 and TRBJ2-3): EAEVAQSPRYKITEKSQAVAFWCDPISGHATLYWYRQILGQGPELLVQFQDESVVDDSQLPKDRFSAERLKGVDSTLKIQPAELGDSAMYLCASSLDLADTQYFGPGTRLTVL.

This clone was recorded at least ten times. The read ends 3 residues shy of where the CDR3 ends; the end is completed using the germline J gene. This chain uses TRBV6-2 or TRBV6-3 with TRBJ1-5; 9 bases are shared with TRBD1. The CDR3 sequence is 15 residues long. Germline assignment: CDR1 MNHEY and CDR2 SVGEGT. J gave up 6 bases and V 6 bases, and 9 bases lay outside the gene matches. The CDR3 sequence: CASRSRTGERQPQHF. The part of the CDR3 DNA that was read is TGTGCCAGCAGATCCAGGACAGGGGAACGTCAGCCC.

This clone has ten or more counts. The DNA ends 3 residues before the CDR3 does, and the rest of the CDR3 is filled in from the germline J gene. The chain uses TRBV20-1 and TRBJ1-4; maybe TRBD1 (5 bases). The ends were cut back, 0 bases at V and 6 bases at J, with 14 bases in the middle. Germline assignment: CDR1 DFQATT and CDR2 SNEGSKA (reference sequence). The CDR3 length is 15 residues. CDR3 DNA, as far as it was read: TGCAGTGCTAGAGATAGGCAGGGACTTGATGAAAAA. Its translation is CSARDRQGLDEK. The full CDR3 protein reads CSARDRQGLDEKLFF.

The covered CDR3 bases are TGTGCCAGCTCACCATCGCCCACCGCTAGCTACGAG. Translating it yields CASSPSPTASYE. In full, the CDR3 is CASSPSPTASYEQYF. The rearrangement links TRBV18 to TRBJ2-7, with unresolved D. The CDR3 is cut off 3 residues early in the read; its end comes from the germline J gene. The CDR3 contains 15 residues. The germline V and J ends were trimmed by 2 bases and 3 bases, with 14 bases remaining between them. Germline V gives CDR1 KGHSH, CDR2 LQKENI.

There are many counts of this clone. With the read ending 3 residues before the CDR3 end, the germline J gene is used to fill in that end. The chain recombines TRBV9 with TRBJ2-1, with a weak D call TRBD2 (6 bases). Germline-derived CDR1 and CDR2 are SGDLS and YYNGEE. The V end lost 4 bases, the J end lost 5 bases, and 16 bases lay between the germline ends. The CDR3 is 15 residues long. The chain's CDR3 is CASSPVPGLNNEQFF. The CDR3 bases that were read are TGTGCCAGCAGCCCTGTCCCGGGACTGAACAATGAG.

This clone was seen ten or more times. The part of the CDR3 DNA that was read is TGTGCCAGCAGCCACGGCGGGGGTCCCTACGAG. Its protein is CASSHGGGPYE. The entire CDR3 protein is CASSHGGGPYEQYF. The chain recombines TRBV6-2 or TRBV6-3 with TRBJ2-7, with 7 bases that match TRBD2. The read terminates 3 residues before the CDR3 end, so the remaining end is supplied by the germline J gene. Germline V gene data show CDR1 as MNHEY and CDR2 as SVGEGT. With V trimmed by 6 bases and J by 2 bases, 7 bases remained unmatched. The CDR3 contains 14 residues.

At least ten counts were recorded for this clone. The read falls 3 residues short of the CDR3 end, and the missing part is taken from the germline J gene. The V gene is TRBV9, the J gene TRBJ2-1; 12 nucleotides align to TRBD2. V lost 4 bases, J lost 8 bases, and 7 bases stayed unmatched. CDR1 and CDR2 (germline): SGDLS, YYNGEE. CDR3 length: 15 amino acids. The part of the CDR3 DNA that was read is TGTGCCAGCAGCCCCACTAGCGGGAGGTCCTATGAG. As protein: CASSPTSGRSYE. The full CDR3 reads CASSPTSGRSYEQFF.

At least ten counts were recorded for this clone. The read ends 3 residues before the CDR3 terminus; that terminus is restored from the germline J gene. The chain employs TRBV4-1 and TRBJ2-2, with 7 nucleotides matching TRBD1. CDR1 and CDR2 (germline): MGHRA, YSYEKL. Germline trimming cut 1 base from V and 4 bases from J; bases unmatched to any gene: 6. The CDR3 runs 16 residues. The CDR3 DNA, read in part, is TGCGCCAGCAGCCAAGGCCCGACAGGGCTCACCGGGGAG. Its protein is CASSQGPTGLTGE. The full CDR3 is CASSQGPTGLTGELFF.

This clone was recorded at least ten times. The read terminates 3 residues before the CDR3 end, so the remaining end is supplied by the germline J gene. The chain links TRBV30 to TRBJ1-2; D is perhaps TRBD1 (5 bases). There are 15 residues in the CDR3. The germline V gene has CDR1 GTSNPN and CDR2 SVGIG (reference sequence). Trimming stripped 3 bases from V and 0 bases from J, with 14 bases between. CDR3 in amino acids: CAWRTIRGANYGYTF. Incomplete CDR3 DNA: TGTGCCTGGAGGACCATAAGGGGAGCTAACTATGGC.

This clone was detected many times. The CDR3 is cut off 3 residues early in the read; its end comes from the germline J gene. The rearrangement joins TRBV7-2 to TRBJ2-7; D may be TRBD1 (5 bases). Germline-derived CDR1 and CDR2 are SGHTA and FQGNSA. The CDR3 length is 15 residues. V lost 5 bases and J 4 bases, leaving 18 bases between the germline ends. The CDR3 loop is CASSPTRQGQYEQYF. Incomplete CDR3 DNA: TGTGCCAGCAGCCCGACCCGCCAGGGTCAATACGAG.

This clone was counted at least ten times. The CDR3 bases that were read are TGCGCCAGCAGCCCGCCGACTAGCGGCTCCTACAATGAG. Protein product: CASSPPTSGSYNE. The entire CDR3 sequence reads CASSPPTSGSYNEQFF. V gene TRBV5-1 combines with J gene TRBJ2-1; 9 bases are shared with TRBD2. Sequencing ends 3 residues short of the CDR3 end; the germline J gene provides the rest. Germline loops: CDR1 SGHRS, CDR2 YFSETQ. Unmatched junction bases numbered 5, after V lost 4 bases and J lost 0 bases. The CDR3 totals 16 residues.

This clone appeared many times. Coverage ceases 3 residues before the CDR3 finishes, and the germline J gene fills in the end. The chain combines TRBV7-2 with TRBJ2-3; D remains ambiguous. Deletions cut 5 bases from V and 6 bases from J, with 15 bases between. The CDR3 extends over 14 amino acids. The V gene's germline CDR1 is SGHTA and CDR2 FQGNSA. The CDR3 spells CASSPRQISDTQYF. The covered CDR3 bases are TGTGCCAGCAGCCCGCGACAAATTTCCGATACG.